This TCR beta chain was sequenced during a study of cytomegalovirus exposure and HLA in healthy donors. Regarding the study as a whole: When presence/absence was analysed, sequencing depth was taken to be roughly uniform across donors.

Regarding this clone: The antigen is undetermined.

Germline-derived CDR1 and CDR2 are LNHDA and SQIVND (reference sequence). Unmatched junction bases numbered 11, after V lost 6 bases and J lost 7 bases. CDR3 length equals 16 residues. A multiplex PCR was run with 60 Vbeta primers and 13 Jbeta primers. The protocol was immunoSEQ multiplex PCR, while the TCRdb copy is restricted to in-frame clones and leaves out a portion. The repertoire consists of 95,000 or so clones, with 81% occurring once and the leading ten covering approximately 4%. The receptor was isolated from a woman in her seventies in good health and CMV-seropositive. Sequenced input: PBMCs. The chain is built from TRBV19 and TRBJ2-2, with 10 bases fitting TRBD2. The CDR3 sequence is CASRRLAGGGGGELFF. The CDR3 DNA follows: TGTGCCAGTAGGAGACTAGCGGGTGGGGGCGGCGGGGAGCTGTTTTTT.